A single sample gave rise to the 13 T cell receptor beta chains below, sequenced in a study of blood T cell repertoires in COVID-19. Clones were read by immunoSEQ multiplex PCR, and TCRdb kept only the in-frame ones, dropping some. The data hold under 400,000 clones, with almost 90% observed a single time. Specimen: peripheral blood. These receptors came from a man younger than 30 with active or convalescent COVID-19.

The chain has TRBV27 and TRBJ1-6, with unresolved D. The CDR3 runs to 12 residues. Germline CDR1 reads MNHEY; CDR2 reads SMNVEV (reference sequence). V dropped 5 bases and J dropped 7 bases, with 6 bases sitting between them. CDR3 residues: CASSLFNSPLHF. For the CDR3, the DNA is TGTGCCAGCAGTCTTTTCAATTCACCCCTCCACTTT.

The genes are TRBV3-1 (or the pseudogene TRBV3-2) and TRBJ2-5; TRBD1 agrees at 8 bases. From germline, CDR1 is LGHDT and CDR2 YNNKEL (reference sequence). CDR3 length equals 14 residues. Trimming took 6 bases from V and 7 from J; bases not matched to a gene: 10. The CDR3 sequence is CASSDRGTRGTQYF. In nucleotides, the CDR3 is TGTGCCAGCAGTGACAGGGGCACCCGAGGGACCCAGTACTTC.

The J gene is TRBJ1-2, the V gene TRBV5-4, with D perhaps TRBD1 (5 bases). This CDR3 comprises 12 residues. Germline CDR1 is SGHNT and CDR2 is YYREEE (reference sequence). Trimming shortened V by 4 bases and J by 7 bases, and 11 bases separated the two germline ends. The CDR3 loop reads CASSLGTSGYTF. The CDR3 coding sequence is TGTGCCAGCAGCCTAGGGACTTCTGGCTACACCTTC.

The chain combines TRBV9 with TRBJ2-1, with a weak D call TRBD2 (5 bases). Trimming removed 4 bases at V and 9 bases at J, with 11 bases between. The CDR3 loop spans 12 amino acids. Germline V gene lookup returns CDR1 SGDLS and CDR2 YYNGEE. The CDR3 loop is CASSIGSVEQFF. The CDR3 DNA sequence: TGTGCCAGCAGCATAGGTAGCGTTGAGCAGTTCTTC.

V is TRBV27 and J is TRBJ2-7; TRBD1 matches 7 bases. Trimming removed 4 bases from V and 3 bases from J; junction bases left unmatched: 3. Germline V lookup: CDR1 MNHEY, CDR2 SMNVEV (reference sequence). CDR3 length equals 13 residues. CDR3 protein: CASSYSGGYEQYF. CDR3 DNA: TGTGCCAGCAGTTACTCAGGGGGCTACGAGCAGTACTTC.

V and J are TRBV9 and TRBJ1-2, with 9 bases identical to TRBD1. CDR3 length equals 15 residues. V trimming: 4 bases; J trimming: 2 bases; junction bases outside the gene matches: 6. Per the germline V gene, CDR1 is SGDLS and CDR2 is YYNGEE. CDR3 DNA: TGTGCCAGCAGCCCAAGTGGGACAGGGAACTATGGCTACACCTTC. Protein sequence: CASSPSGTGNYGYTF.

This rearrangement joins TRBV29-1 to TRBJ2-7, with 10 bases lining up with TRBD1. The J segment lost 3 bases and the V segment lost 6 bases, leaving 2 bases of the junction unmatched. CDR3 length: 12 amino acids. Germline values: CDR1 SQVTM, CDR2 ANQGSEA. As DNA, the CDR3 is TGCAGCGTGGGACAGGGGAACTACGAGCAGTACTTC. This codes for CSVGQGNYEQYF.

The chain joins TRBV6-5 to TRBJ1-4, with D possibly matching TRBD1 (5 bases). V lost 5 bases and J lost 1, with 11 bases in between. This CDR3 is built from 15 residues. Germline lookup yields CDR1 MNHEY and CDR2 SVGAGI. In DNA, the CDR3 is TGTGCCAGCAGTCGAACAGGCGGAACTAATGAAAAACTGTTTTTT. The encoded protein is CASSRTGGTNEKLFF.

The chain employs TRBV7-2 and TRBJ2-7; 13 bases are a match to TRBD2. From germline, CDR1 is SGHTA and CDR2 FQGNSA. CDR3 size: 15 residues. With 6 bases clipped from V and 1 base from J, the junction kept 3 bases outside the gene matches. CDR3 protein: CASRTLAGGSYEQYF. CDR3 in DNA: TGTGCCAGCAGGACACTAGCGGGAGGGTCCTACGAGCAGTACTTC.

The chain recombines TRBV24-1 with TRBJ1-2; 11 bases align to TRBD1. Looked up from germline, CDR1 is KGHDR and CDR2 is SFDVKD. Trimming at V came to 5 bases and at J to 4 bases, leaving 2 bases not matched to a gene. This CDR3 is 14 amino acids long. CDR3 loop: CATSGTGGSYGYTF. The CDR3 DNA is TGTGCCACCAGTGGGACAGGGGGCTCCTATGGCTACACCTTC.

The V call is TRBV20-1, the J call TRBJ1-5, with D maybe TRBD1 (5 bases). The CDR3 is made up of 14 amino acids. The ends were cut back, 3 bases at V and 6 bases at J, with 15 bases in the middle. Germline V CDR1 and CDR2: DFQATT, SNEGSKA (reference sequence). The CDR3 sequence is CSASFSARVQPQHF. For the CDR3, the DNA is TGCAGTGCTAGTTTCTCGGCCAGGGTTCAGCCCCAGCATTTT.

The chain combines TRBV7-9 with TRBJ2-1, with 10 bases aligning to TRBD1. The junction had 4 bases not matched to a gene; V was cut back by 3 bases and J by 8 bases. This CDR3 spans 14 amino acids. Germline CDR1 reads SEHNR; CDR2 reads FQNEAQ (reference sequence). The CDR3 region is CASSLGQGLYEQFF. The CDR3 DNA is TGTGCCAGCAGCTTGGGACAGGGGTTATATGAGCAGTTCTTC. Filled out from reference TRBV7-9 and TRBJ2-1, the complete variable domain reads DTGVSQNPRHKITKRGQNVTFRCDPISEHNRLYWYRQTLGQGPEFLTYFQNEAQLEKSRLLSDRFSAERPKGSFSTLEIQRTEQGDSAMYLCASSLGQGLYEQFFGPGTRLTVL.

The chain links TRBV18 to TRBJ2-7; TRBD2 aligns across 12 bases. Germline assignment: CDR1 KGHSH and CDR2 LQKENI. CDR3 length equals 17 residues. V was clipped by 1 base and J by 0 bases; unmatched bases: 4. The CDR3 is CASSPLGLAGNSYEQYF. CDR3 coding DNA: TGTGCCAGCTCACCACTCGGACTAGCGGGAAACTCCTACGAGCAGTACTTC. Full variable domain (rest looked up from reference TRBV18 and TRBJ2-7): NAGVMQNPRHLVRRRGQEARLRCSPMKGHSHVYWYRQLPEEGLKFMVYLQKENIIDESGMPKERFSAEFPKEGPSILRIQQVVRGDSAAYFCASSPLGLAGNSYEQYFGPGTRLTVT.